A selection of T cell receptor beta chains follows, all from one sample in a study of T cells in narcolepsy. Produced via immunoSEQ multiplex PCR; TCRdb's table is partial and in-frame only. The table shows some 30,000 clones, with 80% occurring only once. Sequences were obtained from memory (CD45RA-) CD4+ T cells from blood. The source is a human donor in good health. The CDR3 runs from the conserved cysteine through the conserved F or W. The D gene is left open where the match is weak. Some rows mark clone size as missing; the rest say once, few, many or name a class of expanded clone.

j_call clone_size d_call v_call cdr3_length cdr3_aa cdr3_nt
TRBJ2-1 - - TRBV5-1 15 CASSPRDGVGNEQFF TGCGCCAGCAGCCCGAGGGACGGGGTAGGTAATGAGCAGTTCTTC
TRBJ1-2 once - TRBV5-1 13 CASSLAGTPGYTF TGCGCCAGCAGCTTGGCCGGGACCCCGGGCTACACCTTC
TRBJ1-5 - TRBD1 TRBV7-2 15 CASSPTGTGLQPQHF TGTGCCAGCAGCCCAACCGGGACAGGGCTCCAGCCCCAGCATTTT
TRBJ1-2 - TRBD1 TRBV15 15 CATSSGTGGNYGYTF TGTGCCACCAGCAGTGGGACAGGGGGTAACTATGGCTACACCTTC
TRBJ2-7 - - TRBV7-9 14 CASSFDLNSYEQYF TGTGCCAGCAGCTTTGACCTTAACTCCTACGAGCAGTACTTC
TRBJ1-1 - - TRBV6-5 16 CASSLGGSWANTEAFF TGTGCCAGCAGTTTGGGGGGGAGTTGGGCGAACACTGAAGCTTTCTTT
TRBJ1-2 - - TRBV7-9 14 CASREGSTNYGYTF TGTGCCAGCCGGGAGGGGTCTACTAACTATGGCTACACCTTC
TRBJ2-7 - TRBD1 TRBV5-5 16 CASSPRRGQGSYEQYF TGTGCCAGCAGCCCCCGGCGGGGACAGGGTTCCTACGAGCAGTACTTC
TRBJ2-7 - - TRBV7-2 13 CASSLGQHYEQYF TGTGCCAGCAGCTTAGGACAGCACTACGAGCAGTACTTC
TRBJ2-5 - TRBD2 TRBV19 14 CASSTSSGGGTQYF TGTGCCAGTAGTACATCTAGCGGGGGTGGGACCCAGTACTTC
TRBJ2-3 - - TRBV7-6 17 CASSLVGGGARGDTQYF TGTGCCAGCAGCTTAGTAGGGGGAGGGGCGCGTGGAGATACGCAGTATTTT
TRBJ1-1 - - TRBV28 14 CAIQRQEVALGAFF TGTGCCATCCAACGGCAGGAGGTTGCCCTGGGGGCTTTCTTT
TRBJ2-2 - - TRBV4-3 14 CASSQALYTGELFF TGCGCCAGCAGCCAGGCACTTTACACCGGGGAGCTGTTTTTT
TRBJ2-1 - - TRBV5-4 11 CASSSYNEQFF TGTGCCAGCAGCTCATACAATGAGCAGTTCTTC
TRBJ1-5 once - TRBV21-1 19 CASSKEEEGPEYSNQPQHF TGTGCCAGCAGCAAAGAAGAAGAGGGACCCGAATATAGCAATCAGCCCCAGCATTTT
TRBJ2-1 once TRBD2 TRBV15 15 CATRSGSGSYNEQFF TGTGCCACGAGAAGCGGGAGTGGATCCTACAATGAGCAGTTCTTC
TRBJ1-1 - TRBD1 TRBV7-8 13 CASSLGTALEAFF TGTGCCAGCAGCCTTGGGACAGCCCTAGAAGCTTTCTTT
TRBJ2-2 once TRBD2 TRBV7-9 16 CASSGKRTSSTGELFF TGTGCCAGCAGCGGTAAGAGGACTAGCTCAACCGGGGAGCTGTTTTTT
TRBJ2-7 - TRBD2 TRBV9 15 CASSVGPSGTYEQYF TGTGCCAGCAGCGTAGGTCCTAGCGGGACCTACGAGCAGTACTTC
TRBJ2-5 - - TRBV5-1 12 CASSKSQETQYF TGCGCCAGCAGCAAATCCCAAGAGACCCAGTACTTC
TRBJ2-7 few TRBD2 TRBV7-8 15 CASSYSGGVHYEQYF TGTGCCAGCAGCTATAGCGGGGGGGTCCACTACGAGCAGTACTTC
TRBJ2-7 - - TRBV6-6 14 CASSYSEGGNEQYF TGTGCCAGCAGTTACTCTGAGGGCGGGAACGAGCAGTACTTC
TRBJ2-7 - - TRBV4-2 15 CASSQEAAVSYEQYF TGTGCCAGCAGCCAAGAAGCGGCAGTTTCCTACGAGCAGTACTTC
TRBJ2-1 once TRBD2 TRBV5-4 16 CASSFPLAGGNDEQFF TGTGCCAGCAGCTTTCCCCTAGCGGGAGGGAACGATGAGCAGTTCTTC
TRBJ2-3 - TRBD2 TRBV7-2 15 CASSLRTSGWDTQYF TGTGCCAGCAGCCTTAGAACTAGCGGGTGGGATACGCAGTATTTT
TRBJ2-5 - - TRBV19 14 CASSLGAWGETQYF TGTGCCAGTAGTCTGGGGGCCTGGGGGGAGACCCAGTACTTC
TRBJ1-4 once - TRBV12-5 15 CASATGGGKGEKLFF TGTGCTAGTGCCACCGGAGGGGGTAAAGGTGAAAAACTGTTTTTT
TRBJ2-7 - - TRBV7-3 13 CASSLNGQTEQYF TGTGCCAGCAGCTTAAATGGCCAGACCGAGCAGTACTTC
TRBJ1-2 - - TRBV28 14 CASSPRAFPWGYTF TGTGCCAGCAGTCCTAGGGCCTTTCCATGGGGCTACACCTTC
TRBJ2-2 - TRBD2 TRBV11-2 16 CASSLGGLDLAGELFF TGTGCCAGCAGCTTGGGGGGACTAGACTTAGCCGGGGAGCTGTTTTTT
TRBJ1-1 - - TRBV7-3 13 CASSRDRNTEAFF TGTGCCAGCAGCCGCGACAGGAACACTGAAGCTTTCTTT
TRBJ2-3 - - TRBV29-1 13 CSVDWQITDTQYF TGCAGCGTTGATTGGCAGATCACAGATACGCAGTATTTT
TRBJ2-7 - TRBD1 TRBV4-2 15 CASSQVGQGAHEQYF TGTGCCAGCAGCCAAGTGGGACAGGGGGCCCACGAGCAGTACTTC
TRBJ2-1 - TRBD1 TRBV18 14 CASSPGQGANEQFF TGTGCCAGCTCACCGGGACAGGGGGCGAATGAGCAGTTCTTC
TRBJ2-7 - TRBD1 TRBV7-8 15 CASSQGTGGFHEQYF TGTGCCAGCAGCCAGGGGACAGGGGGCTTCCACGAGCAGTACTTC
TRBJ2-7 few - TRBV7-8 16 CASSLGPRRGSYEQYF TGTGCCAGCAGCCTAGGACCTAGGAGAGGTTCCTACGAGCAGTACTTC